A selection of T cell receptor beta chains follows, all from one sample in a study of control samples from healthy donors and cancer patients. The table came from immunoSEQ multiplex PCR; TCRdb's copy has only in-frame clones and leaves some out. The repertoire consists of 100,000 to 150,000 clones, with less than 90% occurring once and the leading ten covering under 2%. The sample comprised blood. These TCRs come from a man younger than 30 in good health. Each CDR3 is given with its conserved first and last residue. The D gene is left open where the match is weak. Some rows mark clone size as missing; the rest say once, few, many or name a class of expanded clone.

D	J	V	size	CDR3	DNA
TRBD2	TRBJ2-3	TRBV7-3	-	CASSSTSGKADTQYF	TGTGCCAGCAGCTCTACTAGCGGGAAAGCAGATACGCAGTATTTT
-	TRBJ2-7	TRBV6-5	-	CASITPGTYSYEQYF	TGTGCCAGCATTACACCCGGGACATATTCCTACGAGCAGTACTTC
-	TRBJ2-1	TRBV10-3	-	CAISDESFYNEQFF	TGTGCCATCAGTGATGAATCCTTTTACAATGAGCAGTTCTTC
TRBD1	TRBJ2-7	TRBV12-3/TRBV12-4	-	CASSPRDRAEQYF	TGTGCCAGCAGTCCGCGGGACAGGGCCGAGCAGTACTTC
-	TRBJ1-1	TRBV5-1	-	CASSFQKTGPNTEAFF	TGCGCCAGCAGCTTCCAAAAAACCGGGCCGAACACTGAAGCTTTCTTT
-	TRBJ2-7	TRBV30	-	CACKGGSGFEQYF	TGTGCCTGCAAGGGGGGGAGTGGATTCGAGCAGTACTTC
-	TRBJ2-6	TRBV11-2	-	CASSLVQGSILAGANVLTF	TGTGCCAGCAGCTTGGTACAGGGTTCGATCCTCGCTGGGGCCAACGTCCTGACTTTC
-	TRBJ2-5	TRBV18	once	CASSPRGVGPIETQYF	TGTGCCAGCTCACCTCGAGGGGTAGGCCCCATAGAGACCCAGTACTTC
TRBD1	TRBJ2-7	TRBV6-5	-	CASTDRVLHEQYF	TGTGCCAGCACCGACAGGGTTCTCCACGAGCAGTACTTC
-	TRBJ2-5	TRBV10-2	-	CASSAQTSLETQYF	TGCGCCAGCAGTGCACAGACTAGTTTGGAGACCCAGTACTTC
-	TRBJ2-1	TRBV6-6	-	CASSGRDKEVNEQFF	TGTGCCAGTTCAGGTCGGGACAAGGAGGTCAATGAGCAGTTCTTC
TRBD1	TRBJ2-7	TRBV5-1	-	CASSLEPGQGYEQYF	TGCGCCAGCAGCTTGGAGCCGGGACAGGGTTACGAGCAGTACTTC
-	TRBJ1-2	TRBV5-1	-	CASSLGTAVGYTF	TGCGCCAGCAGCTTGGGGACAGCGGTTGGCTACACCTTC
-	TRBJ2-3	TRBV14	-	CASSQTRLDTQYF	TGTGCCAGCAGCCAAACCCGACTAGATACGCAGTATTTT
TRBD1	TRBJ1-1	TRBV5-6	-	CASRRDRGRTEAFF	TGTGCCAGCAGACGAGACAGGGGGCGGACTGAAGCTTTCTTT
-	TRBJ2-7	TRBV12-5	-	CASGLIRDTHEQYF	TGTGCTAGTGGCCTTATCCGGGACACCCACGAGCAGTACTTC
-	TRBJ2-3	TRBV7-9	-	CASSLHLDTQYF	TGTGCCAGCAGCTTACATCTAGATACGCAGTATTTT
TRBD2	TRBJ2-1	TRBV11-2	-	CASSPSGLAGYNEQFF	TGTGCCAGCAGCCCCTCCGGACTAGCGGGGTACAATGAGCAGTTCTTC
-	TRBJ2-1	TRBV7-9	-	CASSLGGGATNNEQFF	TGTGCCAGCAGCTTAGGGGGCGGGGCGACGAACAATGAGCAGTTCTTC
TRBD2	TRBJ2-7	TRBV24-1	-	CATSDSSGRLYEQYF	TGTGCCACCAGTGATTCTAGCGGGAGGTTATACGAGCAGTACTTC
-	TRBJ2-5	TRBV18	-	CASSATGEQETQYF	TGTGCCAGCTCGGCCACCGGGGAGCAAGAGACCCAGTACTTC
TRBD1	TRBJ2-7	TRBV10-3	medium-sized	CAIIATGGHEQYF	TGTGCCATCATCGCGACAGGGGGCCACGAGCAGTACTTC
-	TRBJ1-6	TRBV18	once	CASSGLGVKNSPLHF	TGTGCCAGCTCAGGTCTTGGGGTGAAAAATTCACCCCTCCACTTT
-	TRBJ1-1	TRBV7-9	-	CASSPTWGNTEAFF	TGTGCCAGCAGCCCGACGTGGGGGAACACTGAAGCTTTCTTT
TRBD2	TRBJ2-7	TRBV5-1	-	CASSWGGGSYEQYF	TGCGCCAGCAGCTGGGGGGGTGGCTCCTACGAGCAGTACTTC
-	TRBJ2-1	TRBV19	-	CASSFTRSDEQFF	TGTGCCAGTAGCTTCACTCGGAGCGATGAGCAGTTCTTC
-	TRBJ1-1	TRBV5-8	-	CASSRTPYTEAFF	TGTGCCAGCAGCCGGACACCCTACACTGAAGCTTTCTTT
-	TRBJ2-5	TRBV2	-	CASSELVETQYF	TGTGCCAGCAGTGAACTCGTGGAGACCCAGTACTTC
-	TRBJ2-2	TRBV28	-	CASSPQPTNTGELFF	TGTGCCAGCAGTCCCCAACCCACGAACACCGGGGAGCTGTTTTTT
-	TRBJ2-5	TRBV6-1	-	CASSEAAGVYQETQYF	TGTGCCAGCAGTGAAGCGGCAGGGGTCTACCAAGAGACCCAGTACTTC
-	TRBJ1-6	TRBV27	-	CASSLRADSYNSPLHF	TGTGCCAGCAGTTTAAGGGCAGACTCCTATAATTCACCCCTCCACTTT
TRBD1	TRBJ1-1	TRBV6-5	once	CASRPGGRNTEAFF	TGTGCCAGCAGACCAGGGGGAAGGAACACTGAAGCTTTCTTT
-	TRBJ2-4	TRBV24-1	-	CATSDSHGTAKNIQYF	TGTGCCACCAGTGATTCCCACGGGACGGCCAAAAACATTCAGTACTTC
-	TRBJ1-5	TRBV19	once	CASSGGSSNQPQHF	TGTGCCAGTAGTGGCGGATCTTCAAATCAGCCCCAGCATTTT
-	TRBJ1-3	TRBV4-1	-	CASSQAGTAGYTIYF	TGCGCCAGCAGCCAAGCTGGCACGGCGGGGTACACCATATATTTT
-	TRBJ2-7	TRBV27	-	CASGNRDGYEQYF	TGTGCCAGCGGAAACAGGGACGGCTACGAGCAGTACTTC
-	TRBJ1-4	TRBV20-1	-	CSARVNEKLFF	TGCAGTGCTAGAGTAAATGAAAAACTGTTTTTT
TRBD1	TRBJ2-5	TRBV4-1	-	CASSQDRAGGKTQYF	TGCGCCAGCAGCCAAGATAGGGCAGGGGGAAAGACCCAGTACTTC
TRBD2	TRBJ2-2	TRBV9	-	CASSGSGRASTGELFF	TGTGCCAGCAGCGGTAGCGGGAGGGCCTCCACCGGGGAGCTGTTTTTT
TRBD1	TRBJ2-1	TRBV19	few	CASSITSTGVHNEQFF	TGTGCCAGTAGTATCACGTCAACAGGGGTACACAATGAGCAGTTCTTC
TRBD2	TRBJ2-1	TRBV9	-	CASSPSGSSYNEQFF	TGTGCCAGCAGTCCAAGCGGGAGCTCCTACAATGAGCAGTTCTTC
-	TRBJ2-1	TRBV6-5	-	CASSFNLADYNEQFF	TGTGCCAGCAGTTTTAACCTGGCGGATTACAATGAGCAGTTCTTC